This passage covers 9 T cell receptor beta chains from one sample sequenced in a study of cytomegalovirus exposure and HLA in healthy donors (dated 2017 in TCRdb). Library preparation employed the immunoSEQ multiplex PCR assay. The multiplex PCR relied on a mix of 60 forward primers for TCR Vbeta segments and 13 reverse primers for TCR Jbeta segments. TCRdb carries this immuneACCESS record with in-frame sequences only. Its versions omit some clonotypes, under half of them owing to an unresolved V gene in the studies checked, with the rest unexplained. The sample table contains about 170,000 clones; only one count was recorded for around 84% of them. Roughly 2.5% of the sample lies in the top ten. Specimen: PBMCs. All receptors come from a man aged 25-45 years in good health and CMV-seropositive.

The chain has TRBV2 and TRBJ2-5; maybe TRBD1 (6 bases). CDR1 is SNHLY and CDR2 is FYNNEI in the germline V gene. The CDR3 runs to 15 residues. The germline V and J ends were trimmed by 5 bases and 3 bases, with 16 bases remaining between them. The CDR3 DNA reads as TGTGCCAGCAGTCCTTTTCGCAACAGGGAAGAGACCCAGTACTTC. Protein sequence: CASSPFRNREETQYF.

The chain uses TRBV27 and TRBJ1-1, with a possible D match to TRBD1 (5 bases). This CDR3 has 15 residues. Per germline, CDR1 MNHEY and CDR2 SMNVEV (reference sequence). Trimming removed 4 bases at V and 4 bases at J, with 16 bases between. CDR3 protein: CASSSLGGVGTEAFF. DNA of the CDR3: TGTGCCAGCAGTTCCCTCGGGGGGGTGGGCACTGAAGCTTTCTTT.

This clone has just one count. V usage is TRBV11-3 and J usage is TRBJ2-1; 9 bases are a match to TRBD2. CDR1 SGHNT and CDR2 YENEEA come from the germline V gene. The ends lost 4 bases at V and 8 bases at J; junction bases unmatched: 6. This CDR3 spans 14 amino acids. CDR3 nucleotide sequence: TGTGCCAGCAGCTCCGGACTAGCGACCGATGAGCAGTTCTTC. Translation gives CASSSGLATDEQFF. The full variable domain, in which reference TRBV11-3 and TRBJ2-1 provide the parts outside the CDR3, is EAGVVQSPRYKIIEKKQPVAFWCNPISGHNTLYWYLQNLGQGPELLIRYENEEAVDDSQLPKDRFSAERLKGVDSTLKIQPAELGDSAVYLCASSSGLATDEQFFGPGTRLTVL.

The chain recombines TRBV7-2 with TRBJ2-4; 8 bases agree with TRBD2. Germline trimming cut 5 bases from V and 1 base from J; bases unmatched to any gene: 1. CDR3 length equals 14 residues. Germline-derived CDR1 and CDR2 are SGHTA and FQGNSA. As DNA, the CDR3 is TGTGCCAGCAGCCCTAGCGGGGCCAAAAACATTCAGTACTTC. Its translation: CASSPSGAKNIQYF.

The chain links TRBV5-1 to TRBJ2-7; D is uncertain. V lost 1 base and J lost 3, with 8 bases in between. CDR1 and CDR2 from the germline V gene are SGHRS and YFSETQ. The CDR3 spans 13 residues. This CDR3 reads CASSLSINYEQYF. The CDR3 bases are TGCGCCAGCAGCTTGTCTATCAACTACGAGCAGTACTTC.

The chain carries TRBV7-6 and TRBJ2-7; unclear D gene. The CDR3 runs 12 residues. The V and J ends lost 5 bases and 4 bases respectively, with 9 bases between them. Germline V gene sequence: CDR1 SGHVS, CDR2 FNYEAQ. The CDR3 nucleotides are TGTGCCAGCAGCCCTATACAGTACGAGCAGTACGTC. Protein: CASSPIQYEQYV.

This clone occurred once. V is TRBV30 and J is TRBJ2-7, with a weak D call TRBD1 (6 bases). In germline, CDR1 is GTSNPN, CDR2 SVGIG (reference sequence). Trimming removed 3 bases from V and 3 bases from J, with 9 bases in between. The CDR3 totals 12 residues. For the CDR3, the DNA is TGTGCCTGGAGCAGGGGCGGCTACGAGCAGTACTTC. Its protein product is CAWSRGGYEQYF. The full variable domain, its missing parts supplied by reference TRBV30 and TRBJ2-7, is SQTIHQWPATLVQPVGSPLSLECTVEGTSNPNLYWYRQAAGRGLQLLFYSVGIGQISSEVPQNLSASRPQDRQFILSSKKLLLSDSGFYLCAWSRGGYEQYFGPGTRLTVT.

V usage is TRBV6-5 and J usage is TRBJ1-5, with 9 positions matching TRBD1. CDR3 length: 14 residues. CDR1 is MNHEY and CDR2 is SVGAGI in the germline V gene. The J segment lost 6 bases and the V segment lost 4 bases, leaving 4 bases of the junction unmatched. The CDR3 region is CASSSGQGTQPQHF. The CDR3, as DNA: TGTGCCAGCAGTTCGGGACAGGGAACTCAGCCCCAGCATTTT.

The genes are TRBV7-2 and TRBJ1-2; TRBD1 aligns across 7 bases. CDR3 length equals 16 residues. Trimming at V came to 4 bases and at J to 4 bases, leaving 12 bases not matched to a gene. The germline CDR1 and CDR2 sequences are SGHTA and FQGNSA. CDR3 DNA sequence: TGTGCCAGCAGCTCCCCGACCGGGACAGCAAGCTATGGCTACACCTTC. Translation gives CASSSPTGTASYGYTF. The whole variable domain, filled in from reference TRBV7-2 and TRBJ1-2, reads GAGVSQSPSNKVTEKGKDVELRCDPISGHTALYWYRQSLGQGLEFLIYFQGNSAPDKSGLPSDRFSAERTGGSVSTLTIQRTQQEDSAVYLCASSSPTGTASYGYTFGSGTRLTVV.